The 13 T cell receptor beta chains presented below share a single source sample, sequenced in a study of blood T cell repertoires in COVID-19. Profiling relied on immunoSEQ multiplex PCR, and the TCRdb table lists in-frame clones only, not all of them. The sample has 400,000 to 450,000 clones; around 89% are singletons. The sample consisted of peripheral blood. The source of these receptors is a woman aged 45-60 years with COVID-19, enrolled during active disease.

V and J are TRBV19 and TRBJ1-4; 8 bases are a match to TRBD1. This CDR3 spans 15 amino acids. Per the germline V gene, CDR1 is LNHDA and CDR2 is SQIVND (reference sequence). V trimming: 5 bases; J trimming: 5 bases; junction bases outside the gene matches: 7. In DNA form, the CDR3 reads TGTGCCAGTAGTGTGGGGACAGGCGTAAATGAAAAACTGTTTTTT. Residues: CASSVGTGVNEKLFF.

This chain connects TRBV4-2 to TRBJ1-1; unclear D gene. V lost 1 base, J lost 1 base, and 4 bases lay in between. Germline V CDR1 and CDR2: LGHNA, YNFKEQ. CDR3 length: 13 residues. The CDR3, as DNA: TGTGCCAGCAGCCAAGCCCGGAACACTGAAGCTTTCTTT. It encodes CASSQARNTEAFF.

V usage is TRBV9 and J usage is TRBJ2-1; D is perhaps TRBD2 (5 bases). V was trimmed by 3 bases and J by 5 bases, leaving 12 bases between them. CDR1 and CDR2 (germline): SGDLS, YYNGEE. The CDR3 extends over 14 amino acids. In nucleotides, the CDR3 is TGTGCCAGCAGCGCCGCTCTAGCAAACAATGAGCAGTTCTTC. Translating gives CASSAALANNEQFF.

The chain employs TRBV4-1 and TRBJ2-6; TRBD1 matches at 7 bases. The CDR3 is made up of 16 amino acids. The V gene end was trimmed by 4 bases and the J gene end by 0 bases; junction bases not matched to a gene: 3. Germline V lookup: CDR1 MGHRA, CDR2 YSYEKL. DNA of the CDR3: TGCGCCAGCAGCCGGCGACAGGGCTCTGGGGCCAACGTCCTGACTTTC. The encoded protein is CASSRRQGSGANVLTF.

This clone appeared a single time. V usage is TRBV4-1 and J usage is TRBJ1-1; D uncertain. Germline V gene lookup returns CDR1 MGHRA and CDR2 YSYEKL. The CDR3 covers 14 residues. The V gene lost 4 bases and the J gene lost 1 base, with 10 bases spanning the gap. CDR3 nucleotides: TGCGCCAGCAGCCGCGGGTTAGGGAACACTGAAGCTTTCTTT. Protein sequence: CASSRGLGNTEAFF.

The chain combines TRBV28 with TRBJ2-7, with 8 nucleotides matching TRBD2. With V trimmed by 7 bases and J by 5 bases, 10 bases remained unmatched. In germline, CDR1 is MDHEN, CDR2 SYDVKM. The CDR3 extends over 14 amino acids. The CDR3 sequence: CASNLSGEGNEQYF. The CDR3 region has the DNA TGTGCCAGCAACCTTAGCGGGGAAGGAAACGAGCAGTACTTC.

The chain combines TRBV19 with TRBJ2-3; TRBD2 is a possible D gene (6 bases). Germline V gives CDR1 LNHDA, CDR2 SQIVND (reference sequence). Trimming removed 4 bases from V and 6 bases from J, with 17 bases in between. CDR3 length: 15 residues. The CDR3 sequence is CASSSGTPVLDTQYF. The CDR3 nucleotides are TGTGCCAGTAGTAGCGGGACTCCTGTATTGGATACGCAGTATTTT.

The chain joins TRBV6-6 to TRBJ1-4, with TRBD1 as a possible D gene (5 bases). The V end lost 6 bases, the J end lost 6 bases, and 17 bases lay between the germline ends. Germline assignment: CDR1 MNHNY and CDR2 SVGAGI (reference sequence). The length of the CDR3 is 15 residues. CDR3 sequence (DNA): TGTGCCAGCAGGCAAGGAGGGAGGGGTTATGAAAAACTGTTTTTT. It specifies CASRQGGRGYEKLFF.

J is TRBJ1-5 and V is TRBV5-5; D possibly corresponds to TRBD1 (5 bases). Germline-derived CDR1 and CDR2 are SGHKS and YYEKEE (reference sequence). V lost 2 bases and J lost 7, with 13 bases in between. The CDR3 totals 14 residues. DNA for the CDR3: TGTGCCAGCAGCTTCGCGGGGGATCGACAGCCCCAGCATTTT. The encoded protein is CASSFAGDRQPQHF.

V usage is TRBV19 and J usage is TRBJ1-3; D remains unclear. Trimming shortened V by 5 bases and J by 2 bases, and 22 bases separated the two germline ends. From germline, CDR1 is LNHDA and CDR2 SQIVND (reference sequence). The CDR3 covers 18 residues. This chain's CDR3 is CASSPLGSNPRAGNTIYF. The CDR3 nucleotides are TGTGCCAGTAGTCCCCTGGGATCAAATCCGAGGGCTGGAAACACCATATATTTT.

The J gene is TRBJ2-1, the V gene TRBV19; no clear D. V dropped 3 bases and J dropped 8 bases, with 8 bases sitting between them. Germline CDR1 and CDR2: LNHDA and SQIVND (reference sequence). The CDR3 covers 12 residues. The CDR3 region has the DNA TGTGCCAGTAGTATGCTTCCGGATGAGCAGTTCTTC. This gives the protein CASSMLPDEQFF.

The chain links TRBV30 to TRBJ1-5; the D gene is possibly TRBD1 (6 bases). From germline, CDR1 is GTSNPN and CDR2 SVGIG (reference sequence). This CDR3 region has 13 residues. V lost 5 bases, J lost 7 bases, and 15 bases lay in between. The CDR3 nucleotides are TGTGCCTGGGAACAGGGCTGGGGGCAGCCCCAGCATTTT. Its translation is CAWEQGWGQPQHF.

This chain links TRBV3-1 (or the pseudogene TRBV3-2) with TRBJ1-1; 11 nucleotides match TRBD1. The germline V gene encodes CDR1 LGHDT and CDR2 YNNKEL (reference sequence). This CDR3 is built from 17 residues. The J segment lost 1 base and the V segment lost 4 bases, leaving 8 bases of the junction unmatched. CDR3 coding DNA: TGTGCCAGCAGCCGACCCTCGGGGACAGGGGGGAACACTGAAGCTTTCTTT. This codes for CASSRPSGTGGNTEAFF.